These T cell receptor beta chains were read from a single sample in a study of somatic mutations in cytotoxic T cells in rheumatoid arthritis. TCRdb's copy holds only in-frame clones and misses some; the assay was immunoSEQ multiplex PCR. The table includes roughly 12,000 clones, approximately 80% detected once. Source material: CD8+ T cells sorted from blood. The receptors come from a man between 50 and 59 years old in good health. The CDR3 runs from the conserved cysteine through the conserved F or W. The D gene is left open where the match is weak. Where a row states a size, it is once, few, many or the class of an expanded clone; other rows omit it.

-	TRBV7-9	TRBD2	TRBJ2-1	TGTGCCAGCAGCTTAACTAGCGGGAGCCTTCTGAGCTCCTACAATGAGCAGTTCTTC	CASSLTSGSLLSSYNEQFF
few	TRBV19	-	TRBJ1-1	TGTGCCAGTAGGATAACCGGTTACGGAGGGACTGAAGCTTTCTTT	CASRITGYGGTEAFF
-	TRBV5-5	-	TRBJ2-7	TGTGCCAGCAGCTTGGAACTTGGGTTCGGGCAGTACTTC	CASSLELGFGQYF
once	TRBV9	-	TRBJ1-3	TGTGCCAGCAGCCCGCGCGGCTCTGGAAACACCATATATTTT	CASSPRGSGNTIYF
-	TRBV4-3	TRBD2	TRBJ2-1	TGCGCCAGCAGCCAAACTAGCGTTCTAAGCTCCTACAATGAGCAGTTCTTC	CASSQTSVLSSYNEQFF
medium-sized	TRBV15	-	TRBJ1-1	TGTGCCACCAGCAGAGGTCCTGAAGCTTTCTTT	CATSRGPEAFF
once	TRBV2	-	TRBJ2-3	TGTGCCAGCAGTGAGGCTCTGGGGGGGGCACGCACAGATACGCAGTATTTT	CASSEALGGARTDTQYF
-	TRBV6-6	-	TRBJ1-2	TGTGCCAGCAGTTACTCGACATTGACCTATGGCTACACCTTC	CASSYSTLTYGYTF
-	TRBV14	-	TRBJ1-1	TGTGCCAGCAGCTATACTATTGGGGGGGGCGAAGCTTTCTTT	CASSYTIGGGEAFF
-	TRBV9	-	TRBJ2-3	TGTGCCAGCAGCGTAGGACTAGTTAGCACAGATACGCAGTATTTT	CASSVGLVSTDTQYF
-	TRBV7-7	TRBD2	TRBJ2-1	TGTGCTAGCAGCTCCTCTAGCGGAAGCTCCTACAATGAGCAGTTCTTC	CASSSSSGSSYNEQFF
-	TRBV7-9	TRBD1	TRBJ1-2	TGTGCCAGCAGCCCGCCGACGGACAGGTACTATGGCTACACCTTC	CASSPPTDRYYGYTF
-	TRBV7-9	TRBD1	TRBJ1-2	TGTGCCAGCAGCACAAGGACAGGGGACCCGAACTATGGCTACACCTTC	CASSTRTGDPNYGYTF
-	TRBV19	-	TRBJ2-1	TGTGCCAGTAGTATTGGGGGCCTCAATGAGCAGTTCTTC	CASSIGGLNEQFF
-	TRBV7-8	-	TRBJ1-1	TGTGCCAGCAACCCTCAGTTAAACACTGAAGCTTTCTTT	CASNPQLNTEAFF
-	TRBV30	TRBD1	TRBJ2-7	TGTGCCTGGAGTGTAGGGACAGGGGACTACGAGCAGTACTTC	CAWSVGTGDYEQYF
once	TRBV19	TRBD2	TRBJ2-2	TGTGCCAGTTCAGGCGGGAGCTTGAAGATCGGGGAGCTGTTTTTT	CASSGGSLKIGELFF